Listed below are T cell receptor beta chains from one sample, sequenced in a study of blood T cell repertoires in COVID-19. Clones were read by immunoSEQ multiplex PCR, and TCRdb kept only the in-frame ones, dropping some. This repertoire shows about 120,000 clones, around 82% found once; its top ten account for 12%. The sample consisted of peripheral blood. These TCRs come from a human donor in a cohort sampled during active COVID-19. The CDR3 runs from the conserved cysteine through the conserved F or W. Each record gives: J gene, clone size, V gene, D gene, CDR3 protein, CDR3 DNA. A D gene is named only where the DNA matches it firmly. The size entry is marked missing in some rows and otherwise reads once, few, many or a size class.

j_call: TRBJ1-3; clone_size: NA; v_call: TRBV29-1; d_call: NA; cdr3_aa: CSVEGPTGSGHSGNTIYF; cdr3_nt: TGCAGCGTTGAAGGGCCTACAGGGTCTGGGCACTCTGGAAACACCATATATTTT
j_call: TRBJ2-3; clone_size: NA; v_call: TRBV5-4; d_call: TRBD1; cdr3_aa: CASSLGDSYTQYF; cdr3_nt: TGTGCCAGCAGCTTGGGGGACAGCTATACGCAGTATTTT
j_call: TRBJ1-6; clone_size: NA; v_call: TRBV7-6; d_call: TRBD1; cdr3_aa: CASSRQGQTPLHF; cdr3_nt: TGTGCCAGCAGTCGACAGGGGCAGACACCCCTCCACTTT
j_call: TRBJ1-6; clone_size: NA; v_call: TRBV6-5; d_call: NA; cdr3_aa: CASNDRWPNNSPLHF; cdr3_nt: TGTGCCAGCAACGACAGGTGGCCGAATAATTCACCCCTCCACTTT
j_call: TRBJ2-3; clone_size: NA; v_call: TRBV5-4; d_call: TRBD1; cdr3_aa: CASSPGQGDTQYF; cdr3_nt: TGTGCCAGCAGCCCGGGACAGGGAGATACGCAGTATTTT
j_call: TRBJ2-5; clone_size: NA; v_call: TRBV11-2; d_call: NA; cdr3_aa: CATTASETQYF; cdr3_nt: TGTGCCACCACAGCTTCGGAGACCCAGTACTTC
j_call: TRBJ1-2; clone_size: NA; v_call: TRBV11-2; d_call: NA; cdr3_aa: CASSLVLSGDYGYTF; cdr3_nt: TGTGCCAGCAGCTTAGTGCTTTCAGGGGACTATGGCTACACCTTC
j_call: TRBJ1-3; clone_size: NA; v_call: TRBV3-1/TRBV3-2; d_call: TRBD1; cdr3_aa: CASSQDDSGGAGNTIYF; cdr3_nt: TGTGCCAGCAGCCAAGACGATTCAGGGGGTGCTGGAAACACCATATATTTT
j_call: TRBJ2-7; clone_size: few; v_call: TRBV18; d_call: NA; cdr3_aa: CASSPPSGSYEQYF; cdr3_nt: TGTGCCAGCTCACCACCGTCGGGGTCCTACGAGCAGTACTTC
j_call: TRBJ2-5; clone_size: NA; v_call: TRBV10-3; d_call: NA; cdr3_aa: CAISESVRNQETQYF; cdr3_nt: TGTGCCATCAGTGAGTCTGTCAGAAACCAAGAGACCCAGTACTTC
j_call: TRBJ2-7; clone_size: NA; v_call: TRBV18; d_call: TRBD2; cdr3_aa: CASSPIAPSGTHSYEQYF; cdr3_nt: TGTGCCAGCTCACCAATCGCGCCTAGCGGGACCCACTCCTACGAGCAGTACTTC
j_call: TRBJ1-2; clone_size: few; v_call: TRBV29-1; d_call: NA; cdr3_aa: CSAPGKNGYTF; cdr3_nt: TGCAGCGCCCCTGGCAAGAATGGCTACACCTTC
j_call: TRBJ1-1; clone_size: once; v_call: TRBV10-3; d_call: NA; cdr3_aa: CAIINTLNTEAFF; cdr3_nt: TGTGCCATCATTAACACATTGAACACTGAAGCTTTCTTT
j_call: TRBJ1-4; clone_size: NA; v_call: TRBV6-6; d_call: NA; cdr3_aa: CASSPINEKLFF; cdr3_nt: TGTGCCAGCAGCCCCATTAATGAAAAACTGTTTTTT
j_call: TRBJ2-2; clone_size: NA; v_call: TRBV28; d_call: NA; cdr3_aa: CASRGQSTGELFF; cdr3_nt: TGTGCCAGCAGGGGGCAGAGCACCGGGGAGCTGTTTTTT
j_call: TRBJ1-2; clone_size: NA; v_call: TRBV12-5; d_call: NA; cdr3_aa: CASGLHPDNYGYTF; cdr3_nt: TGTGCTAGTGGTTTGCATCCAGATAACTATGGCTACACCTTC
j_call: TRBJ2-2; clone_size: NA; v_call: TRBV7-2; d_call: NA; cdr3_aa: CASSFGWTGELFF; cdr3_nt: TGTGCCAGCAGCTTCGGTTGGACCGGGGAGCTGTTTTTT
j_call: TRBJ2-3; clone_size: NA; v_call: TRBV9; d_call: TRBD2; cdr3_aa: CASSVATLAGGSTDTQYF; cdr3_nt: TGTGCCAGCAGCGTCGCTACGCTAGCGGGGGGGTCCACAGATACGCAGTATTTT
j_call: TRBJ2-7; clone_size: few; v_call: TRBV28; d_call: NA; cdr3_aa: CASTGGSGDHYEQYF; cdr3_nt: TGTGCCAGCACCGGGGGTAGCGGAGACCACTACGAGCAGTACTTC
j_call: TRBJ2-5; clone_size: once; v_call: TRBV19; d_call: NA; cdr3_aa: CASSMGSGGGETQYF; cdr3_nt: TGTGCCAGTAGTATGGGTTCGGGGGGCGGGGAGACCCAGTACTTC
j_call: TRBJ2-3; clone_size: once; v_call: TRBV4-3; d_call: TRBD2; cdr3_aa: CASSQTSGDTDTQYF; cdr3_nt: TGCGCCAGCAGCCAAACTAGCGGGGACACAGATACGCAGTATTTT
j_call: TRBJ2-1; clone_size: NA; v_call: TRBV4-3; d_call: TRBD2; cdr3_aa: CASSLGGGAYNEQFF; cdr3_nt: TGCGCCAGCAGCCTTGGTGGGGGGGCCTACAATGAGCAGTTCTTC
j_call: TRBJ2-2; clone_size: NA; v_call: TRBV10-2; d_call: TRBD2; cdr3_aa: CASSVLAGTGELFF; cdr3_nt: TGCGCCAGCAGTGTGCTAGCGGGCACCGGGGAGCTGTTTTTT
j_call: TRBJ1-2; clone_size: NA; v_call: TRBV6-2/TRBV6-3; d_call: TRBD1; cdr3_aa: CASSYHDRAAGYTF; cdr3_nt: TGTGCCAGCAGCTATCACGACAGGGCGGCTGGCTACACCTTC
j_call: TRBJ2-5; clone_size: NA; v_call: TRBV5-6; d_call: NA; cdr3_aa: CASSLSGVEETQYF; cdr3_nt: TGTGCCAGCAGCTTGTCAGGGGTAGAAGAGACCCAGTACTTC
j_call: TRBJ1-1; clone_size: NA; v_call: TRBV11-2; d_call: NA; cdr3_aa: CASRQPGLKNTEAFF; cdr3_nt: TGTGCCAGCAGACAGCCGGGACTGAAGAACACTGAAGCTTTCTTT
j_call: TRBJ1-6; clone_size: NA; v_call: TRBV6-5; d_call: TRBD1; cdr3_aa: CAGTGTGNSPLHF; cdr3_nt: TGTGCCGGCACCGGGACAGGAAATTCACCCCTCCACTTT
j_call: TRBJ2-1; clone_size: NA; v_call: TRBV2; d_call: NA; cdr3_aa: CASSLRRVGDEQFF; cdr3_nt: TGTGCCAGCAGCCTGCGGAGGGTTGGGGATGAGCAGTTCTTC
j_call: TRBJ2-3; clone_size: NA; v_call: TRBV10-1; d_call: TRBD1; cdr3_aa: CASSVGGQGGTDTQYF; cdr3_nt: TGCGCCAGCAGTGTTGGGGGACAGGGTGGAACAGATACGCAGTATTTT
j_call: TRBJ1-4; clone_size: NA; v_call: TRBV7-9; d_call: NA; cdr3_aa: CASVDTGFEKLFF; cdr3_nt: TGTGCCAGCGTAGATACGGGTTTTGAAAAACTGTTTTTT
j_call: TRBJ2-5; clone_size: NA; v_call: TRBV4-2; d_call: NA; cdr3_aa: CASSQEWGDETQYF; cdr3_nt: TGTGCCAGCAGCCAAGAATGGGGCGACGAGACCCAGTACTTC
j_call: TRBJ2-5; clone_size: NA; v_call: TRBV12-1; d_call: NA; cdr3_aa: CASSCVDRGCQETQYF; cdr3_nt: TGTGCCAGCAGCTGTGTCGACAGGGGATGTCAAGAGACCCAGTACTTC
j_call: TRBJ1-2; clone_size: once; v_call: TRBV3-1/TRBV3-2; d_call: TRBD1; cdr3_aa: CASSKQLSGQGDGYTF; cdr3_nt: TGTGCCAGCAGCAAGCAGCTGTCGGGACAGGGGGACGGCTACACCTTC
j_call: TRBJ2-5; clone_size: few; v_call: TRBV2; d_call: TRBD1; cdr3_aa: CASSGQGQETQYF; cdr3_nt: TGTGCCAGCAGTGGACAGGGACAAGAGACCCAGTACTTC
j_call: TRBJ1-1; clone_size: NA; v_call: TRBV5-6; d_call: NA; cdr3_aa: CASSLLGAHAFF; cdr3_nt: TGTGCCAGCAGCTTGCTGGGGGCGCATGCTTTCTTT
j_call: TRBJ2-7; clone_size: NA; v_call: TRBV19; d_call: NA; cdr3_aa: CASSPTTGLWSYEQYF; cdr3_nt: TGTGCCAGTAGCCCAACCACAGGGTTATGGTCCTACGAGCAGTACTTC
j_call: TRBJ1-4; clone_size: NA; v_call: TRBV5-1; d_call: TRBD1; cdr3_aa: CASSQTGGSTNEKLFF; cdr3_nt: TGCGCCAGCAGCCAGACAGGGGGGTCAACTAATGAAAAACTGTTTTTT
j_call: TRBJ1-1; clone_size: once; v_call: TRBV27; d_call: TRBD1; cdr3_aa: CASSRSRGQVGVRAFF; cdr3_nt: TGTGCCAGCAGTCGTTCAAGGGGACAGGTCGGAGTCCGAGCTTTCTTT
j_call: TRBJ2-2; clone_size: NA; v_call: TRBV5-1; d_call: NA; cdr3_aa: CASSLQSDTGELFF; cdr3_nt: TGCGCCAGCAGCTTGCAATCGGACACCGGGGAGCTGTTTTTT
j_call: TRBJ1-3; clone_size: NA; v_call: TRBV9; d_call: NA; cdr3_aa: CASSVDIEKSSGNTIYF; cdr3_nt: TGTGCCAGCAGCGTAGATATCGAAAAGAGCTCTGGAAACACCATATATTTT
j_call: TRBJ2-3; clone_size: NA; v_call: TRBV5-5; d_call: TRBD2; cdr3_aa: CASSLVPSGTDTQYF; cdr3_nt: TGTGCCAGCAGCTTGGTTCCTAGCGGGACAGATACGCAGTATTTT
j_call: TRBJ2-1; clone_size: NA; v_call: TRBV10-2; d_call: TRBD2; cdr3_aa: CASRIAGGQNEQFF; cdr3_nt: TGCGCCAGCAGGATAGCGGGGGGGCAGAATGAGCAGTTCTTC
j_call: TRBJ2-3; clone_size: NA; v_call: TRBV4-1; d_call: NA; cdr3_aa: CASSSPTGFGTDTQYF; cdr3_nt: TGCGCCAGCAGCTCACCGACCGGGTTTGGTACAGATACGCAGTATTTT
j_call: TRBJ2-1; clone_size: NA; v_call: TRBV2; d_call: TRBD2; cdr3_aa: CASSEGGGAHEQFF; cdr3_nt: TGTGCCAGCAGTGAGGGCGGGGGGGCGCATGAGCAGTTCTTC
j_call: TRBJ1-5; clone_size: NA; v_call: TRBV19; d_call: TRBD1; cdr3_aa: CASSGLGRDSSNQPQHF; cdr3_nt: TGTGCCAGTAGTGGCCTCGGCCGGGACAGTAGCAATCAGCCCCAGCATTTT
j_call: TRBJ1-5; clone_size: NA; v_call: TRBV19; d_call: NA; cdr3_aa: CASSGGGGYQPQHF; cdr3_nt: TGTGCCAGTAGTGGCGGGGGGGGGTATCAGCCCCAGCATTTT
j_call: TRBJ2-5; clone_size: NA; v_call: TRBV5-1; d_call: NA; cdr3_aa: CASSLPQGEETQYF; cdr3_nt: TGCGCCAGCAGCTTGCCTCAGGGTGAAGAGACCCAGTACTTC
j_call: TRBJ2-3; clone_size: NA; v_call: TRBV13; d_call: NA; cdr3_aa: CASSLSFSRVIIDTQYF; cdr3_nt: TGTGCCAGCAGCTTATCTTTCAGCAGGGTAATCATAGATACGCAGTATTTT
j_call: TRBJ1-1; clone_size: few; v_call: TRBV12-3/TRBV12-4; d_call: NA; cdr3_aa: CASSWTPNTEAFF; cdr3_nt: TGTGCCAGCAGCTGGACACCGAACACTGAAGCTTTCTTT
j_call: TRBJ2-5; clone_size: NA; v_call: TRBV7-2; d_call: NA; cdr3_aa: CASSLVWGRVGETQYF; cdr3_nt: TGTGCCAGCAGCTTAGTTTGGGGCAGGGTCGGTGAGACCCAGTACTTC
j_call: TRBJ2-1; clone_size: once; v_call: TRBV3-1/TRBV3-2; d_call: NA; cdr3_aa: CASSDEMYVGEQFF; cdr3_nt: TGTGCCAGCAGCGACGAGATGTACGTGGGCGAGCAGTTCTTC
j_call: TRBJ2-2; clone_size: few; v_call: TRBV4-1; d_call: TRBD2; cdr3_aa: CASSPKGTSTGELFF; cdr3_nt: TGCGCCAGCAGCCCCAAGGGGACTAGCACCGGGGAGCTGTTTTTT
j_call: TRBJ1-1; clone_size: NA; v_call: TRBV5-1; d_call: TRBD1; cdr3_aa: CASSPDLGTGGTEAFF; cdr3_nt: TGCGCCAGCAGCCCGGATCTGGGGACAGGGGGCACTGAAGCTTTCTTT
j_call: TRBJ1-1; clone_size: NA; v_call: TRBV6-5; d_call: NA; cdr3_aa: CASKRGNTEAFF; cdr3_nt: TGTGCCAGCAAACGGGGGAACACTGAAGCTTTCTTT
j_call: TRBJ1-1; clone_size: NA; v_call: TRBV10-3; d_call: NA; cdr3_aa: CAISESWGLTNTEAFF; cdr3_nt: TGTGCCATCAGTGAGTCCTGGGGGCTGACGAACACTGAAGCTTTCTTT
j_call: TRBJ2-7; clone_size: NA; v_call: TRBV23-1; d_call: TRBD1; cdr3_aa: CASSPPGQSPYEQYF; cdr3_nt: TGCGCCAGCAGTCCACCGGGACAGAGTCCCTACGAGCAGTACTTC
j_call: TRBJ2-3; clone_size: NA; v_call: TRBV10-1; d_call: TRBD2; cdr3_aa: CASSETSGGRTDTQYF; cdr3_nt: TGCGCCAGCAGTGAGACTAGCGGGGGGCGCACAGATACGCAGTATTTT
j_call: TRBJ2-1; clone_size: NA; v_call: TRBV5-4; d_call: NA; cdr3_aa: CAYSRLQHNEQFF; cdr3_nt: TGTGCCTACAGCCGGCTCCAACACAATGAGCAGTTCTTC
j_call: TRBJ1-2; clone_size: NA; v_call: TRBV5-1; d_call: TRBD1; cdr3_aa: CASSLAIGGDSGYTF; cdr3_nt: TGCGCCAGCAGCTTGGCTATAGGGGGCGATTCTGGCTACACCTTC